The rows below give T cell receptor beta chains drawn from one sample of a study of human T cells and chemical hapten exposure. Using its own MiXCR run on the RACE reads, TCRdb lists one record per CDR3 protein. This table holds 84,000 or so distinct CDR3 sequences, about 10% found once. The material was whole blood, obtained in connection with sensitization to the hapten diphenylcyclopropenone (DPC). The source is a woman under 40 with alopecia areata. Some clones in this sample may be carry-over from other donors' samples. Each CDR3 is given with its conserved first and last residue. D genes are given only for firm matches. Rows give clone size only sometimes, using once, few, many, or a class for an expanded clone.

TRBJ2-5,once,TRBV5-1,-,CASSLADVGQETQYF,TGCGCCAGCAGCTTGGCCGACGTCGGCCAAGAGACCCAGTACTTC
TRBJ2-7,many,TRBV14,-,CASSRHTSTYF,TGTGCCAGCAGCCGGCACACGAGCACTTACTTC
TRBJ1-1,once,TRBV24-1,TRBD1,CATSGTGAEAFF,TGTGCCACCAGTGGAACAGGGGCTGAAGCTTTCTTT
TRBJ2-4,-,TRBV20-1,-,CSADGASLARNIQYF,TGCAGTGCTGATGGAGCTTCCCTAGCCAGAAACATTCAGTACTTC
TRBJ2-5,many,TRBV2,TRBD2,CASSPRPTSGWETQYF,TGTGCCAGCAGTCCACGCCCCACTAGCGGCTGGGAGACCCAGTACTTC
TRBJ2-1,many,TRBV29-1,TRBD2,CSAQRGTSNEQFF,TGCAGCGCTCAAAGGGGGACTAGCAATGAGCAGTTCTTC
TRBJ2-7,-,TRBV5-1,TRBD1,CASSLARGHDYEQYF,TGCGCCAGCAGCTTGGCCAGGGGGCATGACTACGAGCAGTACTTC
TRBJ1-1,many,TRBV11-2,-,CASSLVRWHTEAFF,TGTGCCAGCAGCTTAGTTCGATGGCACACTGAAGCTTTCTTT
TRBJ2-1,few,TRBV11-1,TRBD2,CASSRTSGSENEQFF,TGTGCCAGCAGCCGGACTAGCGGGAGTGAGAATGAGCAGTTCTTC
TRBJ2-7,many,TRBV7-7,-,CASSLKQEGYEQYF,TGTGCCAGCAGCCTAAAACAGGAAGGCTACGAGCAGTACTTC
TRBJ2-1,many,TRBV28,-,CASSFGSSYNEQFF,TGTGCCAGCAGTTTTGGTAGCTCCTACAATGAGCAGTTCTTC
TRBJ2-3,many,TRBV28,TRBD2,CASRGQGSGRAVDTQYF,TGTGCCAGCAGAGGGCAGGGAAGCGGGAGGGCCGTAGATACGCAGTATTTT
TRBJ1-6,many,TRBV11-2,TRBD1,CASSLAGLGQTNSPLHF,TGTGCCAGCAGCTTAGCGGGATTGGGACAGACTAATTCACCCCTCCACTTT
TRBJ1-5,many,TRBV6-5,-,CASSQGSNQPQHF,TGTGCCAGCAGTCAGGGAAGCAATCAGCCCCAGCATTTT
TRBJ2-4,many,TRBV12-3/TRBV12-4,-,CASTRDLAKNIQYF,TGTGCCAGCACCCGAGACCTAGCCAAAAACATTCAGTACTTC
TRBJ1-5,medium-sized,TRBV29-1,-,CSVGTGRNQPQHF,TGCAGCGTTGGTACGGGGAGGAATCAGCCCCAGCATTTT
TRBJ2-1,many,TRBV29-1,-,CSAATRDRYGNEQFF,TGCAGCGCTGCCACCCGGGACCGATACGGCAATGAGCAGTTCTTC
TRBJ2-1,many,TRBV4-1,-,CASSQERVAQVLSEQFF,TGCGCCAGCAGCCAAGAACGGGTTGCCCAGGTGTTGAGTGAGCAGTTCTTC
TRBJ2-4,many,TRBV12-3/TRBV12-4,-,CATRADSKNIQYF,TGTGCCACTCGGGCGGACTCAAAAAACATTCAGTACTTC
TRBJ1-6,many,TRBV19,-,CASSQIPAGTGGSPLHF,TGTGCCAGTAGTCAAATTCCTGCGGGGACGGGCGGCTCACCCCTCCACTTT
TRBJ2-7,-,TRBV10-2,-,CASSEQRSSYEQYF,TGCGCCAGCAGTGAACAGCGGAGCTCCTACGAGCAGTACTTC
TRBJ2-7,many,TRBV4-1,TRBD2,CASSQDGLAGYEQYF,TGCGCCAGCAGCCAAGATGGACTAGCGGGCTACGAGCAGTACTTC